This record looks at one TCR beta chain sequence and its context. The CDR3 spans 16 residues. CDR1 SGHVS and CDR2 FQNEAQ come from the germline V gene. V lost 0 bases and J 2 bases, leaving 11 bases between the germline ends. Source study methods: Amplifying reference gene primers gave estimates of nucleated cell counts. Assay: immunoSEQ multiplex PCR; the TCRdb copy retains only in-frame clones and omits some. D and trimming come from the DNA, and the V and J calls and clone size come from that table. The repertoire holds some 240,000 clones, with roughly 87% as singletons. This entry belongs to a study of blood T cell repertoires in COVID-19. In the study overall: Sites in the United States, Italy and Spain provided acute and convalescent COVID-19 samples. The cDNA or gDNA used as material had been derived from T cells, B-cell-depleted T cells, or PBMCs.

Sequencing was carried out using peripheral blood. The source of this sequence is a woman aged 35 to 49 who had recovered from COVID-19. The chain recombines TRBV7-8 with TRBJ1-5; a weak D match, TRBD1 (5 bases). The CDR3 region is CASSLAAGIGNQPQHF. CDR3 sequence (DNA): TGTGCCAGCAGCTTAGCGGCAGGGATTGGCAATCAGCCCCAGCATTTT. The whole variable domain, remainder taken from reference TRBV7-8 and TRBJ1-5, is GAGVSQSPRYKVAKRGQDVALRCDPISGHVSLFWYQQALGQGPEFLTYFQNEAQLDKSGLPSDRFFAERPEGSVSTLKIQRTQQEDSAVYLCASSLAAGIGNQPQHFGDGTRLSIL.